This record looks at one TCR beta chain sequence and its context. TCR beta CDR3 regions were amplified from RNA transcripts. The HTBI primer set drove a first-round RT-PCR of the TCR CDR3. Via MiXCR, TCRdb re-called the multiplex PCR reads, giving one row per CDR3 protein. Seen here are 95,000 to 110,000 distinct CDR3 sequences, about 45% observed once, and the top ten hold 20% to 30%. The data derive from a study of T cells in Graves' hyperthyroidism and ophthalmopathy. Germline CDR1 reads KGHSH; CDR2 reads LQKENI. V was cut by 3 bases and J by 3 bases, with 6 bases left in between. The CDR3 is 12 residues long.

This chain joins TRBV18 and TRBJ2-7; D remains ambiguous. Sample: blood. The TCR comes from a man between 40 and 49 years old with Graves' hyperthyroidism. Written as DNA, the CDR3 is TGTGCCAGCTCACCTTCCCGCTACGAGCAGTACTTC. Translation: CASSPSRYEQYF.